Below, one TCR beta chain is given with its context. What it binds is not known. These data originate in a study of T-cell memory formation after mild COVID-19. 5'RACE, which relied on constant-segment primers, yielded TCR alpha and TCR beta cDNA libraries carrying sample barcodes and UMIs. TCRdb redid the calling of the 5' RACE reads with MiXCR, one entry per CDR3 protein. Found here are about 600,000 distinct CDR3 sequences, 20% to 25% of them singletons; the top ten hold roughly 8.1%. Study-level findings and limits: In second-wave clones peaking day 37, SARS-CoV-2 specificity remained unconfirmed. Balance between CD4 and CD8 was seen in clones contracting day 15 to 85, and a CD4+ lean was seen in later expanders.

Germline V gene lookup returns CDR1 KGHSH and CDR2 LQKENI. The CDR3 is 15 amino acids. J was trimmed by 2 bases and V by 4 bases; bases with no gene match: 5. This clonotype originated in an adult woman who had mild COVID-19 (a few samples of this study predate the infection). Cell type and time point are not known. The sample consisted of PBMCs or a T cell subset sorted from them (not recorded which). The V gene is TRBV18, the J gene TRBJ2-3; 8 bases agree with TRBD2. The CDR3 nucleotides read TGTGCCAGCTCACAGTTGACTAGCGACACAGATACGCAGTATTTT. Amino acid sequence: CASSQLTSDTDTQYF.